Presented here are 32 T cell receptor beta chains from one specimen sequenced in a study of vaccination effects on CD4 cells after COVID-19. The antigens for these receptors are not known. ViraFEST expansion of antigen-specific CD4+ T cells with viral peptide pools preceded sequencing. A roughly 10-day culture period preceded the isolation of CD4+ T cells. Two doses of BNT162b2 or mRNA-1273 vaccine were administered to participants. Libraries were prepared by immunoSEQ multiplex PCR; TCRdb keeps only in-frame clonotypes and omits some of them. Of tens of thousands of clones detected, over 75% appear once; the ten largest clones hold around 6.9%. This sample comprised CD4+ T cells from PBMCs cultured with SARS-CoV-2 spike peptides, obtained after COVID-19 vaccination. All receptors derive from a human donor who received a COVID-19 vaccine. Some clones in this sample may be carry-over from other donors' samples.

The chain combines TRBV18 with TRBJ1-4; D uncertain. V was pared by 2 bases and J by 2 bases, with 6 bases between. Looked up from germline, CDR1 is KGHSH and CDR2 is LQKENI. The length of the CDR3 is 14 residues. CDR3 amino acids: CASSPRSTNEKLFF. In nucleotides, the CDR3 is TGTGCCAGCTCACCAAGGTCGACTAATGAAAAACTGTTTTTT.

J is TRBJ2-2 and V is TRBV28; D uncertain. With 3 bases removed from V and 6 bases from J, the gap between germline ends came to 8 bases. The CDR3 totals 13 residues. Germline V gives CDR1 MDHEN, CDR2 SYDVKM. CDR3 coding DNA: TGTGCCAGCAGTTTTCTTAGGGCCGGGGAGCTGTTTTTT. Its translation is CASSFLRAGELFF.

This chain links TRBV19 with TRBJ1-5; D gene unclear. Per the germline V gene, CDR1 is LNHDA and CDR2 is SQIVND (reference sequence). This CDR3 has 13 amino acids. V lost 3 bases, J lost 10 bases, and 13 bases lay in between. CDR3 protein: CASSMVSIRPQHF. In DNA form, the CDR3 reads TGTGCCAGTAGTATGGTTTCCATTCGTCCCCAGCATTTT.

This chain links TRBV19 with TRBJ2-1; 10 positions match TRBD2. The V segment lost 5 bases and the J segment 4 bases; nucleotides outside the gene matches: 8. The CDR3 contains 16 residues. The germline V gene encodes CDR1 LNHDA and CDR2 SQIVND (reference sequence). CDR3 DNA: TGTGCCAGTAGTCAACCAGCGGGGGGGATATACAATGAGCAGTTCTTC. As protein: CASSQPAGGIYNEQFF.

The chain employs TRBV6-5 and TRBJ1-6, with 8 bases matching TRBD1. Germline V gene sequence: CDR1 MNHEY, CDR2 SVGAGI. V shed 8 bases and J 8 bases; nucleotides not matched to a gene: 8. This CDR3 comprises 14 residues. The CDR3 loop is CASGPGQEYSPLHF. CDR3 in DNA: TGTGCCAGCGGGCCGGGACAGGAGTATTCACCCCTCCACTTT.

The chain couples TRBV7-2 to TRBJ2-7; 7 nucleotides align to TRBD1. The CDR3 runs 15 residues. V was clipped by 5 bases and J by 2 bases; unmatched bases: 9. Germline assignment: CDR1 SGHTA and CDR2 FQGNSA. In DNA, the CDR3 is TGTGCCAGCAGCCTACAGGGGACGGTAACCTACGAGCAGTACGTC. Amino acids: CASSLQGTVTYEQYV.

The chain recombines TRBV7-3 with TRBJ2-5, with 11 bases matching TRBD2. The CDR3 sequence is 16 residues long. With 1 base clipped from V and 2 bases from J, the junction kept 3 bases outside the gene matches. Germline CDR1 and CDR2: SGHTA and FQGTGA. The CDR3 region has the DNA TGTGCCAGCAGCTTAAGGGCTAGCGGGGGGCAAGAGACCCAGTACTTC. This sequence encodes CASSLRASGGQETQYF.

The chain is built from TRBV4-2 and TRBJ1-2; a weak D match, TRBD1 (6 bases). Trimming stripped 2 bases from V and 4 bases from J, with 14 bases between. The CDR3 is 15 residues long. CDR1 and CDR2 from the germline V gene are LGHNA and YNFKEQ. In nucleotides, the CDR3 is TGTGCCAGCAGCCAAAAGGGGGGATCGGGCTATGGCTACACCTTC. Its protein is CASSQKGGSGYGYTF.

The V gene is TRBV7-2, the J gene TRBJ1-6; D gene uncertain. V lost 5 bases to trimming and J lost 5 bases, with 13 bases between them. This CDR3 region has 15 residues. Germline assignment: CDR1 SGHTA and CDR2 FQGNSA. The CDR3 DNA sequence: TGTGCCAGCAGCCTCCTTGGTACAAATAATTCACCCCTCCACTTT. Its translation: CASSLLGTNNSPLHF.

This clone was detected only once. The V and J genes are TRBV28 and TRBJ1-4; D remains unclear. Germline V lookup: CDR1 MDHEN, CDR2 SYDVKM. Trimming left V 5 bases short and J 5 bases short, with 12 bases between. The CDR3 runs 14 residues. The CDR3 here is CASSDGEKNEKLFF. As DNA, the CDR3 is TGTGCCAGCAGTGACGGGGAGAAGAATGAAAAACTGTTTTTT.

The chain combines TRBV30 with TRBJ2-5; no definite D call. The V and J ends lost 1 base and 5 bases respectively, with 8 bases between them. CDR1 GTSNPN and CDR2 SVGIG come from the germline V gene (reference sequence). This CDR3 has 12 residues. The CDR3 sequence is CAWSGAWETQYF. As DNA, the CDR3 is TGTGCCTGGAGTGGAGCTTGGGAGACCCAGTACTTC.

This clone was counted a single time. The chain uses TRBV7-9 and TRBJ2-3; no clear D. Per germline, CDR1 SEHNR and CDR2 FQNEAQ (reference sequence). The CDR3 sequence is 12 residues long. V gave up 3 bases and J gave up 2 bases, with 3 bases separating them. The CDR3, as DNA: TGTGCCAGCAGCTTGTCCACAGATACGCAGTATTTT. Translating it yields CASSLSTDTQYF.

The CDR3 nucleotides are TGTGCCAGCAGTCCCAATCTCCTAGACAGGGTTGGTCAGCCCCAGCATTTT. Its protein is CASSPNLLDRVGQPQHF. The chain links TRBV27 to TRBJ1-5; TRBD1 agrees at 7 bases. CDR1 and CDR2 (germline): MNHEY, SMNVEV (reference sequence). The ends lost 5 bases at V and 6 bases at J; junction bases unmatched: 16. CDR3 length equals 17 residues.

V and J are TRBV19 and TRBJ1-4; no definite D call. The CDR3 is made up of 16 amino acids. Trimming shortened V by 3 bases and J by 7 bases, and 18 bases separated the two germline ends. Per the germline V gene, CDR1 is LNHDA and CDR2 is SQIVND (reference sequence). The CDR3 is CASSIPRSVGSEKLFF. The DNA for the CDR3 is TGTGCCAGTAGTATTCCGCGATCAGTGGGGAGTGAAAAACTGTTTTTT.

Only one count was recorded for this clone. The chain is built from TRBV7-3 and TRBJ2-3, with D perhaps TRBD1 (5 bases). Trimming stripped 3 bases from V and 6 bases from J, with 10 bases between. This CDR3 region has 13 residues. The germline V gene has CDR1 SGHTA and CDR2 FQGTGA. CDR3 sequence (DNA): TGTGCCAGCAGCTTTGGGGCTCGGGATACGCAGTATTTT. This encodes CASSFGARDTQYF.

V gene TRBV11-2 combines with J gene TRBJ1-1, with D uncertain. CDR3 length: 13 residues. CDR1 SGHAT and CDR2 FQNNGV come from the germline V gene. V lost 5 bases, J lost 2 bases, and 9 bases lay in between. In DNA, the CDR3 is TGTGCCAGCAGCGTTTCGGGAAACACTGAAGCTTTCTTT. Protein sequence: CASSVSGNTEAFF.

The chain joins TRBV19 to TRBJ1-5; a possible D gene is TRBD1 (5 bases). This CDR3 is 13 amino acids long. Germline V gene lookup returns CDR1 LNHDA and CDR2 SQIVND (reference sequence). Trimming cost V 8 bases and J 6 bases, with 14 bases left between them. The CDR3 region is CASVLGAGQPQHF. Here the CDR3 DNA reads TGTGCCAGTGTTTTAGGGGCGGGTCAGCCCCAGCATTTT.

The count of this clone is one. The rearrangement uses TRBV4-1 and TRBJ1-2; TRBD1 matches at 9 bases. Germline V gives CDR1 MGHRA, CDR2 YSYEKL. The CDR3 loop spans 15 amino acids. V lost 1 base, J lost 8 bases, and 8 bases stayed unmatched. The CDR3 region has the DNA TGCGCCAGCAGCCAAGGCGGGACAGGGCTTCTGGGCTACACCTTC. This translates into CASSQGGTGLLGYTF.

J is TRBJ1-5 and V is TRBV19, with TRBD1 as a possible D gene (5 bases). The germline CDR1 and CDR2 sequences are LNHDA and SQIVND (reference sequence). The germline V and J ends were trimmed by 5 bases and 0 bases, with 14 bases remaining between them. The CDR3 is 16 residues long. CDR3 DNA: TGTGCCAGTAGTTCAGGGACCCGGGGTAGCAATCAGCCCCAGCATTTT. It encodes CASSSGTRGSNQPQHF.

The V and J genes are TRBV18 and TRBJ2-3, with D possibly being TRBD1 or TRBD2 (5 bases each). Trimming stripped 3 bases from V and 3 bases from J, with 13 bases between. Germline-derived CDR1 and CDR2 are KGHSH and LQKENI. This CDR3 has 15 amino acids. CDR3: CASSPPGRITDTQYF. The CDR3 DNA is TGTGCCAGCTCACCGCCGGGACGGATTACAGATACGCAGTATTTT.

This clone was seen just once. V and J are TRBV27 and TRBJ2-7, with D unclear. CDR3 length equals 16 residues. Germline V lookup: CDR1 MNHEY, CDR2 SMNVEV (reference sequence). The V end was cut by 5 bases, the J end by 4 bases, with 21 bases between. The DNA for the CDR3 is TGTGCCAGCAGTCCTAATCCAGCAAAGATTAATTACGAGCAGTACGTC. It is translated as CASSPNPAKINYEQYV.

This chain connects TRBV5-6 to TRBJ2-1; 13 positions match TRBD2. In germline, CDR1 is SGHDT, CDR2 YYEEEE. The ends lost 2 bases at V and 8 bases at J; junction bases unmatched: 13. There are 18 residues in the CDR3. The CDR3 sequence: CASSFPTSGGAGSDEQFF. In DNA form, the CDR3 reads TGTGCCAGCAGCTTCCCAACTAGCGGGGGGGCCGGATCGGATGAGCAGTTCTTC.

The V and J genes are TRBV5-1 and TRBJ1-1, with D perhaps TRBD1 (5 bases). CDR1 is SGHRS, CDR2 YFSETQ, per germline. The V gene lost 4 bases and the J gene lost 4 bases, with 14 bases spanning the gap. This CDR3 contains 14 residues. In DNA, the CDR3 is TGCGCCAGCAGCAAGCTTGGGGGGACCACTGAAGCTTTCTTT. The encoded protein is CASSKLGGTTEAFF.

The J gene is TRBJ1-5, the V gene TRBV4-1, with TRBD1 as a possible D gene (5 bases). The CDR3 sequence is 16 residues long. V lost 1 base to trimming and J lost 1 base, with 11 bases between them. CDR1 is MGHRA and CDR2 is YSYEKL in the germline V gene. CDR3 sequence: CASSQGWGGSNQPQHF. In DNA form, the CDR3 reads TGCGCCAGCAGCCAAGGCTGGGGGGGAAGCAATCAGCCCCAGCATTTT.

The chain uses TRBV27 and TRBJ2-1; 10 nucleotides line up with TRBD2. The CDR3 has 17 residues. Germline V gene data show CDR1 as MNHEY and CDR2 as SMNVEV (reference sequence). V dropped 6 bases and J dropped 9; count of bases not matched to a gene: 17. CDR3 amino acids: CASSLGVLAGPSGEQFF. DNA for the CDR3: TGTGCCAGCAGCCTCGGTGTACTAGCGGGGCCCAGTGGTGAGCAGTTCTTC.

The genes are TRBV4-1 and TRBJ2-1; 13 nucleotides align to TRBD2. V trimming: 3 bases; J trimming: 8 bases; junction bases outside the gene matches: 7. Germline-derived CDR1 and CDR2 are MGHRA and YSYEKL. This CDR3 region has 16 residues. CDR3 sequence reads: CASSQTTSGGGDEQFF. CDR3 DNA sequence: TGCGCCAGCAGCCAGACCACTAGCGGGGGGGGCGATGAGCAGTTCTTC.

The J gene is TRBJ2-2, the V gene TRBV18; D possibly uses TRBD1 or TRBD2 (5 bases each). Trimming took off 3 bases at V and 0 bases at J, with 11 bases between the two ends. In germline, CDR1 is KGHSH, CDR2 LQKENI. This CDR3 spans 16 amino acids. The DNA for the CDR3 is TGTGCCAGCTCACCCTCCGGGACGGCGAACACCGGGGAGCTGTTTTTT. Translation gives CASSPSGTANTGELFF.

The chain joins TRBV5-5 to TRBJ2-2, with D tentatively TRBD1 or TRBD2 (5 bases each). Trimming took 5 bases from V and 2 from J, leaving 13 bases between them. The germline CDR1 and CDR2 sequences are SGHKS and YYEKEE (reference sequence). The CDR3 extends over 15 amino acids. CDR3 protein: CASSAGTLNTGELFF. Written as DNA, the CDR3 is TGTGCCAGCAGTGCCGGGACCTTAAACACCGGGGAGCTGTTTTTT.

The chain is built from TRBV19 and TRBJ2-3; 16 positions agree with TRBD2. Germline trimming cut 6 bases from V and 4 bases from J; bases unmatched to any gene: 10. This CDR3 is 18 amino acids long. CDR1 and CDR2 from the germline V gene are LNHDA and SQIVND (reference sequence). CDR3 amino acids: CASRAGLAGGLKADTQYF. For the CDR3, the DNA is TGTGCCAGTAGGGCGGGACTAGCGGGGGGGCTCAAGGCAGATACGCAGTATTTT.

This clone was observed a handful of times. The genes are TRBV5-1 and TRBJ1-3; 8 nucleotides line up with TRBD1. This CDR3 contains 14 residues. V dropped 4 bases and J dropped 9; count of bases not matched to a gene: 9. Germline-derived CDR1 and CDR2 are SGHRS and YFSETQ. The CDR3 is CASSEDRTGSTIYF. As DNA, the CDR3 is TGCGCCAGCAGCGAAGATCGGACAGGGAGCACCATATATTTT.

This chain joins TRBV5-1 and TRBJ2-3; D not resolved. CDR3 length equals 13 residues. Germline V gene sequence: CDR1 SGHRS, CDR2 YFSETQ. Trimming shortened V by 0 bases and J by 4 bases, and 6 bases separated the two germline ends. The CDR3 DNA sequence: TGCGCCAGCAGCTTGGCCCCTCCAGATACGCAGTATTTT. This translates into CASSLAPPDTQYF. Looking up the rest from reference TRBV5-1 and TRBJ2-3 gives the full variable domain: KAGVTQTPRYLIKTRGQQVTLSCSPISGHRSVSWYQQTPGQGLQFLFEYFSETQRNKGNFPGRFSGRQFSNSRSEMNVSTLELGDSALYLCASSLAPPDTQYFGPGTRLTVL.

Only one count was recorded for this clone. The CDR3 coding sequence is TGCGCCAGCAGCCAAGAACGGGGCCTGCTCGTTCAGTACTTC. It encodes CASSQERGLLVQYF. The chain is built from TRBV4-1 and TRBJ2-4; possibly TRBD1 or TRBD2 for D (5 bases each). Trimming removed 0 bases at V and 11 bases at J, with 14 bases between. Per germline, CDR1 MGHRA and CDR2 YSYEKL. There are 14 residues in the CDR3.